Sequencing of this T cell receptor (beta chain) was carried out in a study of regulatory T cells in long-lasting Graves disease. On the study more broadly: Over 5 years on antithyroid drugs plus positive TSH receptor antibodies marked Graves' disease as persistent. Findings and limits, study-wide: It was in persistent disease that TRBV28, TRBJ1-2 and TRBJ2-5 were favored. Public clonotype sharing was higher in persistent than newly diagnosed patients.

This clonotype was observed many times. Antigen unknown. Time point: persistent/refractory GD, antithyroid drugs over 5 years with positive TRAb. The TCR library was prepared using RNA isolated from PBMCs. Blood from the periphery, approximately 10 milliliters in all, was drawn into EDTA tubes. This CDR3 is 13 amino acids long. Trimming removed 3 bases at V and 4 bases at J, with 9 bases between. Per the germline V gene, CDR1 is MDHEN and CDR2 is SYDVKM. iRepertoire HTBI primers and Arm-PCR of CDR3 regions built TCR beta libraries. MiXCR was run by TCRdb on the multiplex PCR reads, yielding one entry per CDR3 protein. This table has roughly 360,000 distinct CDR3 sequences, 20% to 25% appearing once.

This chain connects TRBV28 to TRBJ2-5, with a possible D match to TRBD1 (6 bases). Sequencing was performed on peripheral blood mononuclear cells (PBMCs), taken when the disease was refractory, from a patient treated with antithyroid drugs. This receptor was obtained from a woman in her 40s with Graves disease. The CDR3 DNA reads TGTGCCAGCAGTTTTGGGGACACAGAGACCCAGTACTTC. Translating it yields CASSFGDTETQYF.